These 9 T cell receptor beta chains were all obtained from the same sample, sequenced in a study of cytomegalovirus exposure and HLA in healthy donors. Profiled with immunoSEQ multiplex PCR; TCRdb holds only in-frame clones, not every one. In the table there are 35,000 to 55,000 clones, over 85% of which are singletons. The sample consisted of PBMCs. The receptors were gathered from a woman younger than 30 in good health and CMV-seronegative.

In its sample, this clone was seen a few times. The CDR3 nucleotides read TGTGCCAGCAGTCCCTCTCTAGCGGGGGGCCCCTTTTACTTC. This codes for CASSPSLAGGPFYF. The gene calls are TRBV28 and TRBJ2-5, with 11 bases fitting TRBD2. In germline, CDR1 is MDHEN, CDR2 SYDVKM. The CDR3 consists of 14 residues. After removal of 5 bases from V and 14 bases from J, the junction contained 13 bases not matched to a gene. Full variable domain (rest looked up from reference TRBV28 and TRBJ2-5): DVKVTQSSRYLVKRTGEKVFLECVQDMDHENMFWYRQDPGLGLRLIYFSYDVKMKEKGDIPEGYSVSREKKERFSLILESASTNQTSMYLCASSPSLAGGPFYFGPGTRLLVL.

This clone appeared once. The chain links TRBV11-2 to TRBJ1-4, with a possible D match to TRBD1 (6 bases). The CDR3 totals 14 residues. The V gene lost 4 bases and the J gene lost 4 bases, with 10 bases spanning the gap. Germline V CDR1 and CDR2: SGHAT, FQNNGV. CDR3 nucleotides: TGTGCCAGCAGCTCGACAGGTTTTAATGAAAAACTGTTTTTT. It yields the protein CASSSTGFNEKLFF.

The chain uses TRBV5-8 and TRBJ2-7; 9 nucleotides agree with TRBD1. The CDR3 runs 14 residues. Germline loops: CDR1 SGHTS, CDR2 YDEGEE. V trimming: 7 bases; J trimming: 2 bases; junction bases outside the gene matches: 7. For the CDR3, the DNA is TGTGCCAGCGGGGACAGGGCCCTCACCTACGAGCAGTACTTC. Protein: CASGDRALTYEQYF.

The chain uses TRBV4-1 and TRBJ2-1, with D perhaps matching TRBD2 (7 bases). This CDR3 spans 16 amino acids. V dropped 3 bases and J dropped 6 bases, with 18 bases sitting between them. Germline V gene sequence: CDR1 MGHRA, CDR2 YSYEKL. CDR3 sequence reads: CASSHPAGHPRNEQFF. The CDR3 bases are TGCGCCAGCAGCCACCCAGCGGGACACCCGCGCAATGAGCAGTTCTTC.

V and J are TRBV19 and TRBJ2-1, with a weak D call TRBD1 (6 bases). This CDR3 is built from 15 residues. Germline V gene lookup returns CDR1 LNHDA and CDR2 SQIVND (reference sequence). The germline V and J ends were trimmed by 6 bases and 2 bases, with 14 bases remaining between them. In DNA, the CDR3 is TGTGCCAGTAGCCGACCGACAGGCGCCTACAATGAGCAGTTCTTC. It codes for CASSRPTGAYNEQFF.

The J gene is TRBJ2-3, the V gene TRBV5-6; 9 bases line up with TRBD2. There are 16 residues in the CDR3. The germline CDR1 and CDR2 sequences are SGHDT and YYEEEE. Trimming took 4 bases from V and 2 from J; bases not matched to a gene: 8. The CDR3 loop is CASSNLAGADTDTQYF. The CDR3 nucleotides are TGTGCCAGCAGCAATTTAGCGGGGGCGGACACAGATACGCAGTATTTT.

The rearrangement uses TRBV6-6 and TRBJ1-1; TRBD1 matches 9 bases. This CDR3 comprises 14 residues. Germline V lookup: CDR1 MNHNY, CDR2 SVGAGI (reference sequence). V shed 4 bases and J 4 bases; nucleotides not matched to a gene: 4. The CDR3 nucleotides are TGTGCCAGCAGTTGGACAGGGGTAGGCACTGAAGCTTTCTTT. Translated: CASSWTGVGTEAFF.

V and J are TRBV27 and TRBJ2-1, with 7 positions matching TRBD2. V trimming: 3 bases; J trimming: 5 bases; junction bases outside the gene matches: 7. This CDR3 has 15 amino acids. The germline gives CDR1 MNHEY, CDR2 SMNVEV (reference sequence). The CDR3 nucleotides read TGTGCCAGCAGTTTGAGGGCAGCGGGGAACAATGAGCAGTTCTTC. This codes for CASSLRAAGNNEQFF.

The V call is TRBV6-6, the J call TRBJ1-2; the match to TRBD1 covers 10 bases. V trimming: 6 bases; J trimming: 2 bases; junction bases outside the gene matches: 6. CDR3 length equals 15 residues. Germline V gene sequence: CDR1 MNHNY, CDR2 SVGAGI (reference sequence). The CDR3 bases are TGTGCCAGCAGCCCTGGACAGGGGGTCAACTATGGCTACACCTTC. This codes for CASSPGQGVNYGYTF.